The source of this T cell receptor (beta chain) is a study of CD8 T cells in Susac syndrome. Deletions cut 1 base from V and 0 bases from J, with 10 bases between. Looked up from germline, CDR1 is DFQATT and CDR2 is SNEGSKA (reference sequence). This CDR3 spans 15 amino acids. With random hexamers, roughly 0.5 to 1 ug RNA was reverse transcribed. MiXCR, run by TCRdb on the immunoSEQ multiplex PCR reads, gives a single entry per CDR3 protein. Here the sample spans 100,000 to 150,000 distinct CDR3 sequences, more than 90% being singletons. This clonotype was obtained from a human donor in good health. The sample taken for sequencing was CD4+ T cells from PBMCs. V gene TRBV20-1 combines with J gene TRBJ2-4; D remains unclear. The CDR3 loop is CSARGAQLAKNIQYF. CDR3 in DNA: TGCAGTGCTAGAGGGGCCCAACTAGCCAAAAACATTCAGTACTTC.